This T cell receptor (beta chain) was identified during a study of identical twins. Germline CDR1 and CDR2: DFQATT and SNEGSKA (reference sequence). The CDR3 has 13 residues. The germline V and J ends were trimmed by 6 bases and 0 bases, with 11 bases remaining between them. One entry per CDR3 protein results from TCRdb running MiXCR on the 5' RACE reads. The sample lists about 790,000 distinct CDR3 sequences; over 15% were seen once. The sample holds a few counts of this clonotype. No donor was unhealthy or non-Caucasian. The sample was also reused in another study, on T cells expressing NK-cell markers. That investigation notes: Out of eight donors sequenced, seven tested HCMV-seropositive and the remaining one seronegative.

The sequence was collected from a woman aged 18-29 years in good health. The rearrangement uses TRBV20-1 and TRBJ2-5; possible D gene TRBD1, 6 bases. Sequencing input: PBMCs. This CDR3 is CSAVDSYQETQYF. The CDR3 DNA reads TGCAGTGCGGTGGACAGTTACCAAGAGACCCAGTACTTC.